This T cell receptor (beta chain) was profiled in a study of Ad26.COV2.S vaccination and SARS-CoV-2 variants. Per the germline V gene, CDR1 is SGHAT and CDR2 is FQNNGV. This CDR3 contains 14 residues. The ends were cut back, 0 bases at V and 3 bases at J, with 6 bases in the middle. A remark on this clone: Its specificity is unknown.

Study-wide results and caveats: Vaccinees and placebo recipients showed similar non-spike TCR breadth.

The sample's treatment: roughly 19 received Ad26.COV2.S at low or high dose, single or two shots; about five received placebo; per-sample allocation not given. Sampling took place 63 days after the first vaccine or placebo injection. Assay used: immunoSEQ multiplex PCR; TCRdb lists only in-frame clones, some missing. Of 300,000 to 400,000 clones listed, around 89% were seen once; the top ten hold around 6.1%. This TCR was sampled from a person aged 18-65 years who received the Ad26.COV2.S COVID-19 vaccine or a placebo. This sample comprised peripheral blood, obtained in a trial of Ad26.COV2.S vaccine versus placebo. The chain joins TRBV11-2 to TRBJ1-3; D gene unclear. The CDR3 region is CASSLEADGNTIYF. In nucleotides, the CDR3 is TGTGCCAGCAGCTTAGAGGCAGATGGAAACACCATATATTTT.